A selection of T cell receptor beta chains follows, all from one sample in a study of blood T cell repertoires in COVID-19. Measured with immunoSEQ multiplex PCR; TCRdb has only the in-frame clones, and not every one. This table holds approximately 310,000 clones, approximately 85% found once. The sequencing input was PBMCs or T cells enriched from blood (not recorded which). These TCRs come from a man aged 25-45 years who had recovered from COVID-19. CDR3s include the opening cysteine and the closing phenylalanine or tryptophan. A D gene is named only where the DNA matches it firmly. The listing skips clone size in some rows; elsewhere it reads once, few, many or a size class.

cdr3_aa: CASSRGQGETQYF; cdr3_nt: TGCGCCAGCAGCCGGGGACAGGGAGAGACCCAGTACTTC; d_call: TRBD1; clone_size: -; v_call: TRBV5-1; j_call: TRBJ2-5
cdr3_aa: CASSLLSKYEQYF; cdr3_nt: TGCGCCAGCAGCTTGTTGTCCAAATACGAGCAGTACTTC; d_call: -; clone_size: -; v_call: TRBV5-1; j_call: TRBJ2-7
cdr3_aa: CASSYGTGLYEQYF; cdr3_nt: TGTGCCAGCAGTTACGGGACAGGCCTCTACGAGCAGTACTTC; d_call: TRBD1; clone_size: -; v_call: TRBV25-1; j_call: TRBJ2-7
cdr3_aa: CASQGLLNTEAFF; cdr3_nt: TGTGCCAGTCAGGGTCTATTGAACACTGAAGCTTTCTTT; d_call: -; clone_size: -; v_call: TRBV14; j_call: TRBJ1-1
cdr3_aa: CASRPTGRNANTEAFF; cdr3_nt: TGTGCCAGCAGACCGACAGGGAGGAACGCGAACACTGAAGCTTTCTTT; d_call: TRBD1; clone_size: -; v_call: TRBV7-3; j_call: TRBJ1-1
cdr3_aa: CASSYSRLGQGYEQYF; cdr3_nt: TGTGCCAGCAGCTATTCTCGGCTTGGACAGGGATACGAGCAGTACTTC; d_call: TRBD1; clone_size: -; v_call: TRBV11-2; j_call: TRBJ2-7
cdr3_aa: CATSDLRVLNEKLFF; cdr3_nt: TGTGCCACCAGTGATTTGCGGGTGCTTAATGAAAAACTGTTTTTT; d_call: -; clone_size: -; v_call: TRBV24-1; j_call: TRBJ1-4
cdr3_aa: CASSLGTGFLEAFF; cdr3_nt: TGTGCCAGCAGCCTCGGGACAGGCTTTTTGGAAGCTTTCTTT; d_call: TRBD1; clone_size: -; v_call: TRBV3-1/TRBV3-2; j_call: TRBJ1-1
cdr3_aa: CASSFLGGQGLEQYF; cdr3_nt: TGCGCCAGCAGCTTCCTGGGAGGACAGGGGTTAGAGCAGTACTTC; d_call: TRBD1; clone_size: once; v_call: TRBV5-1; j_call: TRBJ2-7
cdr3_aa: CASSYAWDSSSPLHF; cdr3_nt: TGTGCCAGCAGTTACGCCTGGGACAGTTCCTCACCCCTCCACTTT; d_call: TRBD1; clone_size: -; v_call: TRBV6-2/TRBV6-3; j_call: TRBJ1-6
cdr3_aa: CASSELAGSTDTQYF; cdr3_nt: TGTGCCAGCAGTGAACTAGCGGGAAGCACAGATACGCAGTATTTT; d_call: TRBD2; clone_size: -; v_call: TRBV6-4; j_call: TRBJ2-3
cdr3_aa: CASSNGRGGTEAFF; cdr3_nt: TGTGCCAGCAGCAATGGACGGGGTGGCACTGAAGCTTTCTTT; d_call: -; clone_size: -; v_call: TRBV27; j_call: TRBJ1-1
cdr3_aa: CASRGPMNTEAFF; cdr3_nt: TGTGCCAGCAGGGGGCCGATGAACACTGAAGCTTTCTTT; d_call: -; clone_size: -; v_call: TRBV9; j_call: TRBJ1-1
cdr3_aa: CASSADRPGYNEQFF; cdr3_nt: TGTGCCAGCAGTGCAGACAGGCCGGGATACAATGAGCAGTTCTTC; d_call: -; clone_size: -; v_call: TRBV27; j_call: TRBJ2-1
cdr3_aa: CASSQGTGLQSAQHF; cdr3_nt: TGTGCCAGCAGCCAGGGGACAGGCCTTCAATCAGCCCAGCATTTT; d_call: TRBD1; clone_size: once; v_call: TRBV5-4; j_call: TRBJ1-5
cdr3_aa: CASGLWALAGDNTGELFF; cdr3_nt: TGTGCCAGTGGTCTATGGGCCCTAGCGGGGGACAACACCGGGGAGCTGTTTTTT; d_call: TRBD2; clone_size: -; v_call: TRBV19; j_call: TRBJ2-2
cdr3_aa: CASSASGGAWGSTTDTQYF; cdr3_nt: TGTGCCAGCAGTGCCTCAGGGGGCGCGTGGGGAAGTACCACAGATACGCAGTATTTT; d_call: TRBD1; clone_size: -; v_call: TRBV6-1; j_call: TRBJ2-3
cdr3_aa: CASSPGTGNLRLPGEQYF; cdr3_nt: TGTGCCAGCAGCCCCGGGACAGGGAACCTTCGCCTGCCTGGCGAGCAGTACTTC; d_call: TRBD1; clone_size: once; v_call: TRBV16; j_call: TRBJ2-7
cdr3_aa: CAWSVKGEEKLFF; cdr3_nt: TGTGCCTGGAGTGTGAAGGGGGAGGAAAAACTGTTTTTT; d_call: -; clone_size: -; v_call: TRBV30; j_call: TRBJ1-4
cdr3_aa: CASSDPQRTDGYTF; cdr3_nt: TGTGCCAGCAGCGACCCCCAGCGGACTGATGGCTACACCTTC; d_call: -; clone_size: -; v_call: TRBV5-4; j_call: TRBJ1-2
cdr3_aa: CASSPGGSTNTGELFF; cdr3_nt: TGTGCCAGCAGCCCCGGGGGATCTACGAACACCGGGGAGCTGTTTTTT; d_call: -; clone_size: -; v_call: TRBV7-3; j_call: TRBJ2-2
cdr3_aa: CAWSVALLSTGAEAFF; cdr3_nt: TGTGCCTGGAGTGTAGCCCTCTTATCGACAGGGGCTGAAGCTTTCTTT; d_call: TRBD1; clone_size: -; v_call: TRBV30; j_call: TRBJ1-1
cdr3_aa: CASSKVRGPRQGAYEQYF; cdr3_nt: TGTGCCAGCAGCAAAGTAAGGGGCCCGCGACAGGGGGCCTACGAGCAGTACTTC; d_call: TRBD1; clone_size: -; v_call: TRBV2; j_call: TRBJ2-7
cdr3_aa: CSASFGSMNTEAFF; cdr3_nt: TGCAGTGCTAGTTTTGGTAGCATGAACACTGAAGCTTTCTTT; d_call: -; clone_size: once; v_call: TRBV20-1; j_call: TRBJ1-1
cdr3_aa: CASRKQGTGELFF; cdr3_nt: TGTGCCAGCAGAAAGCAGGGAACCGGGGAGCTGTTTTTT; d_call: -; clone_size: -; v_call: TRBV2; j_call: TRBJ2-2
cdr3_aa: CATQASGGARELFF; cdr3_nt: TGTGCCACCCAGGCTAGCGGGGGGGCCAGGGAGCTGTTTTTT; d_call: TRBD2; clone_size: few; v_call: TRBV2; j_call: TRBJ2-2
cdr3_aa: CASSQDRGRWADTQYF; cdr3_nt: TGTGCCAGCAGCCAAGATAGAGGGAGATGGGCAGATACGCAGTATTTT; d_call: -; clone_size: -; v_call: TRBV14; j_call: TRBJ2-3
cdr3_aa: CASSPGMGLSNYGYTF; cdr3_nt: TGTGCCAGCAGCCCGGGTATGGGACTGTCCAACTATGGCTACACCTTC; d_call: -; clone_size: -; v_call: TRBV5-4; j_call: TRBJ1-2
cdr3_aa: CASSQGRGDAAEAFF; cdr3_nt: TGCGCCAGCAGCCAAGGGCGCGGGGACGCGGCTGAAGCTTTCTTT; d_call: -; clone_size: few; v_call: TRBV4-1; j_call: TRBJ1-1
cdr3_aa: CASSSRSAVNQPQHF; cdr3_nt: TGTGCCAGCAGTTCGAGGTCGGCAGTTAACCAGCCCCAGCATTTT; d_call: -; clone_size: few; v_call: TRBV2; j_call: TRBJ1-5
cdr3_aa: CASSPGTAIGGGYTF; cdr3_nt: TGTGCCAGCAGTCCCGGGACAGCCATCGGGGGTGGCTACACCTTC; d_call: TRBD1; clone_size: few; v_call: TRBV5-8; j_call: TRBJ1-2
cdr3_aa: CSVIVEGSSNQPQHF; cdr3_nt: TGCAGCGTTATCGTTGAGGGATCTAGCAATCAGCCCCAGCATTTT; d_call: -; clone_size: -; v_call: TRBV29-1; j_call: TRBJ1-5
cdr3_aa: CASSYSEGNYGYTF; cdr3_nt: TGTGCCAGCAGTTACTCGGAGGGAAACTATGGCTACACCTTC; d_call: -; clone_size: -; v_call: TRBV6-5; j_call: TRBJ1-2
cdr3_aa: CASSSIGQGLGTEAFF; cdr3_nt: TGTGCCAGCAGCTCCATTGGTCAGGGCCTAGGCACTGAAGCTTTCTTT; d_call: -; clone_size: -; v_call: TRBV7-9; j_call: TRBJ1-1
cdr3_aa: CASEGQGNTEAFF; cdr3_nt: TGTGCCAGTGAGGGACAGGGGAACACTGAAGCTTTCTTT; d_call: TRBD1; clone_size: -; v_call: TRBV2; j_call: TRBJ1-1
cdr3_aa: CAWRARTVENYGYTF; cdr3_nt: TGTGCCTGGAGGGCTAGGACAGTGGAAAACTATGGCTACACCTTC; d_call: -; clone_size: once; v_call: TRBV30; j_call: TRBJ1-2
cdr3_aa: CASSDLRQGPNYGYTF; cdr3_nt: TGTGCCAGCAGCGACCTCCGGCAGGGTCCTAACTATGGCTACACCTTC; d_call: -; clone_size: -; v_call: TRBV11-2; j_call: TRBJ1-2
cdr3_aa: CASTAVGENTEAFF; cdr3_nt: TGCGCCAGCACAGCCGTCGGGGAGAACACTGAAGCTTTCTTT; d_call: -; clone_size: -; v_call: TRBV5-1; j_call: TRBJ1-1
cdr3_aa: CASFLYLELNTEAFF; cdr3_nt: TGTGCCAGCTTCCTTTACTTAGAACTGAACACTGAAGCTTTCTTT; d_call: -; clone_size: -; v_call: TRBV7-2; j_call: TRBJ1-1
cdr3_aa: CAWSVKTQAYEQYF; cdr3_nt: TGTGCCTGGAGTGTGAAAACGCAGGCCTACGAGCAGTACTTC; d_call: -; clone_size: -; v_call: TRBV30; j_call: TRBJ2-7
cdr3_aa: CASSEDKPGQGRQYF; cdr3_nt: TGTGCCAGCAGTGAAGACAAACCGGGACAGGGACGACAGTACTTC; d_call: TRBD1; clone_size: once; v_call: TRBV6-1; j_call: TRBJ2-7
cdr3_aa: CASSIQGSNQPQHF; cdr3_nt: TGTGCCAGTAGTATACAGGGGAGCAATCAGCCCCAGCATTTT; d_call: -; clone_size: -; v_call: TRBV19; j_call: TRBJ1-5
cdr3_aa: CAISEYVFGGQLTSEAFF; cdr3_nt: TGTGCCATCAGTGAGTATGTTTTTGGGGGACAGTTAACTTCTGAAGCTTTCTTT; d_call: TRBD1; clone_size: -; v_call: TRBV10-3; j_call: TRBJ1-1
cdr3_aa: CASSFPRGLQETQYF; cdr3_nt: TGTGCCAGCAGCTTCCCGCGGGGGCTACAAGAGACCCAGTACTTC; d_call: -; clone_size: -; v_call: TRBV7-8; j_call: TRBJ2-5
cdr3_aa: CASSDSREMNTEAFF; cdr3_nt: TGTGCCAGCAGTGATTCCAGGGAAATGAACACTGAAGCTTTCTTT; d_call: -; clone_size: -; v_call: TRBV2; j_call: TRBJ1-1
cdr3_aa: CASSKVKRAPDTGELFF; cdr3_nt: TGTGCCAGCAGCAAAGTCAAGAGGGCCCCGGACACCGGGGAGCTGTTTTTT; d_call: -; clone_size: -; v_call: TRBV21-1; j_call: TRBJ2-2
cdr3_aa: CASSVGGAGVVYEQYF; cdr3_nt: TGTGCCAGCAGCGTAGGTGGGGCAGGGGTTGTTTACGAGCAGTACTTC; d_call: -; clone_size: once; v_call: TRBV9; j_call: TRBJ2-7
cdr3_aa: CASSQGQRNTGELFF; cdr3_nt: TGCGCCAGCAGCCAAGGACAGAGGAACACCGGGGAGCTGTTTTTT; d_call: -; clone_size: -; v_call: TRBV4-3; j_call: TRBJ2-2
cdr3_aa: CASSYSFENTEAFF; cdr3_nt: TGTGCCAGCAGTTACAGCTTCGAGAACACTGAAGCTTTCTTT; d_call: -; clone_size: -; v_call: TRBV6-5; j_call: TRBJ1-1
cdr3_aa: CASSPPEGVETQYF; cdr3_nt: TGTGCCAGCAGCCCCCCCGAGGGGGTGGAGACCCAGTACTTC; d_call: -; clone_size: once; v_call: TRBV7-8; j_call: TRBJ2-5
cdr3_aa: CASFKPTGGDAEAFF; cdr3_nt: TGTGCCTCCTTCAAACCTACAGGGGGGGACGCTGAAGCTTTCTTT; d_call: TRBD1; clone_size: once; v_call: TRBV30; j_call: TRBJ1-1
cdr3_aa: CASSLGAGGDSGNTIYF; cdr3_nt: TGTGCCAGCAGCTTAGGGGCGGGGGGAGACTCTGGAAACACCATATATTTT; d_call: -; clone_size: -; v_call: TRBV7-9; j_call: TRBJ1-3
cdr3_aa: CASSLDSGPLHF; cdr3_nt: TGTGCCAGCAGTTTGGACAGCGGCCCCCTCCACTTT; d_call: -; clone_size: few; v_call: TRBV28; j_call: TRBJ1-6
cdr3_aa: CASSELQLPLYGYTF; cdr3_nt: TGTGCCAGCAGTGAGTTACAGCTACCCCTCTATGGCTACACCTTC; d_call: -; clone_size: -; v_call: TRBV6-1; j_call: TRBJ1-2
cdr3_aa: CASSLAGLEFGNTIYF; cdr3_nt: TGCGCCAGCAGCTTGGCAGGATTGGAATTTGGAAACACCATATATTTT; d_call: -; clone_size: -; v_call: TRBV5-1; j_call: TRBJ1-3
cdr3_aa: CASSRFGASRESPYEQYF; cdr3_nt: TGCGCCAGCAGCCGCTTTGGAGCCAGTAGAGAATCTCCCTACGAGCAGTACTTC; d_call: -; clone_size: -; v_call: TRBV5-1; j_call: TRBJ2-7
cdr3_aa: CASSQDNGQVASSPLHF; cdr3_nt: TGCGCCAGCAGCCAAGACAACGGCCAGGTTGCCTCATCACCCCTCCACTTT; d_call: -; clone_size: -; v_call: TRBV4-3; j_call: TRBJ1-6